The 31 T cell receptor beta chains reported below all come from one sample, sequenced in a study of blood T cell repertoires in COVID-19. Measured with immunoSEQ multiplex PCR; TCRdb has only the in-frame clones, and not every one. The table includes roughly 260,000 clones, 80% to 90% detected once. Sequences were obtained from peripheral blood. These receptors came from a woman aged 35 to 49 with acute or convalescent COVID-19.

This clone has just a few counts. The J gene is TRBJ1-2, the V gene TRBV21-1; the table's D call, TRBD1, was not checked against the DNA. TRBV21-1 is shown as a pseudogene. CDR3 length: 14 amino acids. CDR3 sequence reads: CASRPRTENYGYTF. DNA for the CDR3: TGTGCCAGCAGGCCCCGGACAGAGAACTATGGCTACACCTTC.

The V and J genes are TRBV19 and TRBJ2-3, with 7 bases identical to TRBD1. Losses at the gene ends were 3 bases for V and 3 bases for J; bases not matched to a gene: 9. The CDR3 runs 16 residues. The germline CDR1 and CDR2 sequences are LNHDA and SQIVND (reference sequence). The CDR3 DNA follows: TGTGCCAGTAGTATTAGGGGTACAGGGGCAACAGATACGCAGTATTTT. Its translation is CASSIRGTGATDTQYF.

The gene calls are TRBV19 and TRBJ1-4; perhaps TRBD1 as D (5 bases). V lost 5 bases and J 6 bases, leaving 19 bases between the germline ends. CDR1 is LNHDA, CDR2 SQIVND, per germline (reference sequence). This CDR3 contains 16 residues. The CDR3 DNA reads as TGTGCCAGTAGTCAGGGTCTCGGTTTTCGGGATGAAAAACTGTTTTTT. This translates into CASSQGLGFRDEKLFF.

The CDR3 reads CASSLYRDEKLFF. In DNA form, the CDR3 reads TGCGCCAGCAGCTTATACAGGGATGAAAAACTGTTTTTT. The genes are TRBV5-1 and TRBJ1-4, with D perhaps matching TRBD1 (6 bases). Germline loops: CDR1 SGHRS, CDR2 YFSETQ. The CDR3 consists of 13 residues. The V end was cut by 2 bases, the J end by 6 bases, with 8 bases between.

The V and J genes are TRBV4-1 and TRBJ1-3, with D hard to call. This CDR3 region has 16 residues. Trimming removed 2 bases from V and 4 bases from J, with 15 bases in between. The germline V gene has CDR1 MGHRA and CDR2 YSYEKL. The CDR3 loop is CASSQNIAGGGNTIYF. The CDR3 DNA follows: TGCGCCAGCAGCCAAAATATTGCTGGCGGGGGAAACACCATATATTTT.

CDR3 loop: CASSHPAGGGTGELFF. In nucleotides, the CDR3 is TGTGCCAGCAGCCACCCAGCCGGGGGAGGGACCGGGGAGCTGTTTTTT. The rearrangement joins TRBV3-1 (or the pseudogene TRBV3-2) to TRBJ2-2; 7 positions match TRBD2. The CDR3 is 16 residues long. Germline trimming cut 3 bases from V and 5 bases from J; bases unmatched to any gene: 9. CDR1 is LGHDT, CDR2 YNNKEL, per germline (reference sequence).

This chain's CDR3 is CASSGGTGPSKNIQYF. The CDR3 DNA reads as TGTGCCAGCAGTGGAGGGACAGGCCCCTCCAAAAACATTCAGTACTTC. The genes are TRBV28 and TRBJ2-4, with 8 positions matching TRBD1. Germline V lookup: CDR1 MDHEN, CDR2 SYDVKM. The CDR3 covers 16 residues. Trimming removed 5 bases from V and 2 bases from J; junction bases left unmatched: 8.

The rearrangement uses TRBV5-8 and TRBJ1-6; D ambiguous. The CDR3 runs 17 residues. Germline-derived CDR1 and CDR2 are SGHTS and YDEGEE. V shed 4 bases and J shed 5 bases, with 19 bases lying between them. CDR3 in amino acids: CASSPMDGIGNNSPLHF. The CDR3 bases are TGTGCCAGCAGCCCAATGGACGGAATCGGGAATAATTCACCCCTCCACTTT.

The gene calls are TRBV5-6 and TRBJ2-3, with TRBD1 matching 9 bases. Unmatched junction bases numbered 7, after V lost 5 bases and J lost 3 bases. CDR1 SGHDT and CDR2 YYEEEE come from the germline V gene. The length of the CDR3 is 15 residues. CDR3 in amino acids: CASSRQGEITDTQYF. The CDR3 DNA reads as TGTGCCAGCAGTCGACAGGGGGAGATTACAGATACGCAGTATTTT. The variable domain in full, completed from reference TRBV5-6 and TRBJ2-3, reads DAGVTQSPTHLIKTRGQQVTLRCSPKSGHDTVSWYQQALGQGPQFIFQYYEEEERQRGNFPDRFSGHQFPNYSSELNVNALLLGDSALYLCASSRQGEITDTQYFGPGTRLTVL.

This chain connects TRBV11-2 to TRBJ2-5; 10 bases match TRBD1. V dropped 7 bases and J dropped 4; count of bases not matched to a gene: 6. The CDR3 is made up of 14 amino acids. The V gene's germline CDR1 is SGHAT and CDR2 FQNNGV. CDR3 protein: CASKGQGRGETQYF. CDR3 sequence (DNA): TGTGCCAGCAAGGGACAGGGGCGGGGAGAGACCCAGTACTTC.

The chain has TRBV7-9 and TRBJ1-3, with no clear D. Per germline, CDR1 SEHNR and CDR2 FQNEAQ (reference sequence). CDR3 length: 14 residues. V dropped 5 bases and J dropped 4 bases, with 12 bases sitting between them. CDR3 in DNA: TGTGCCAGCAGCCTATTTAATTGGGGAAACACCATATATTTT. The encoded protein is CASSLFNWGNTIYF.

The CDR3 sequence: CASSFGGRGLTDTQYF. The CDR3 DNA sequence: TGTGCCAGCAGCTTCGGAGGGAGGGGCCTCACAGATACGCAGTATTTT. The rearrangement links TRBV7-2 to TRBJ2-3; 7 positions match TRBD2. Germline V gives CDR1 SGHTA, CDR2 FQGNSA. This CDR3 comprises 16 residues. V lost 3 bases and J lost 2; bases outside the gene matches: 8.

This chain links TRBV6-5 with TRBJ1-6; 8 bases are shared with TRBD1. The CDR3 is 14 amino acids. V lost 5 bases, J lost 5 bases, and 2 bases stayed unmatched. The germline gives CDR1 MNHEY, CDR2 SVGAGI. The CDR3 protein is CASSTGGDNSPLHF. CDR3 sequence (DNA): TGTGCCAGCAGTACAGGGGGGGATAATTCACCCCTCCACTTT.

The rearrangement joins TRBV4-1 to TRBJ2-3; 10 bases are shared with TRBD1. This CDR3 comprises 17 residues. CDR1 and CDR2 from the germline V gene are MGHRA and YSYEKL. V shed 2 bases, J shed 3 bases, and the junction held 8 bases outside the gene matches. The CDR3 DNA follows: TGCGCCAGCAGCCAACTAAGGAGGACAGGGGGGACAGATACGCAGTATTTT. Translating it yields CASSQLRRTGGTDTQYF.

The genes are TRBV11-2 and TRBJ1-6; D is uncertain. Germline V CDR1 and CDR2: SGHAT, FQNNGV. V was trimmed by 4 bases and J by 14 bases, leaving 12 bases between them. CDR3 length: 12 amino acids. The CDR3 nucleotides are TGTGCCAGCAGCTCCCCCCCTGGAGCCCTCCACTTT. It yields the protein CASSSPPGALHF.

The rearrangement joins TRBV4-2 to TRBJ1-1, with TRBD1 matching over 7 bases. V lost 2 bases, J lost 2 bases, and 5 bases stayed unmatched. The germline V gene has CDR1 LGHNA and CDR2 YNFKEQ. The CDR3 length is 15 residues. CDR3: CASSQFDRDNTEAFF. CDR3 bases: TGTGCCAGCAGCCAATTCGACAGGGACAACACTGAAGCTTTCTTT.

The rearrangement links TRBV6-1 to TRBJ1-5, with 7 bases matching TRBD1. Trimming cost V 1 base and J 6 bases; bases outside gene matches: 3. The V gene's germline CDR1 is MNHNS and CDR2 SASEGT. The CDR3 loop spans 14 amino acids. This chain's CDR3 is CASSEEGGLQPQHF. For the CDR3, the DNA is TGTGCCAGCAGTGAAGAAGGGGGCCTTCAGCCCCAGCATTTT.

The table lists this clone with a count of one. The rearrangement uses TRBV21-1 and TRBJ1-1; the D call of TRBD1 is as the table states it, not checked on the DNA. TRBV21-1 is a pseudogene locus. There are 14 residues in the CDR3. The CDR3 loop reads CASSWGQGESEAFF. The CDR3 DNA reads TGTGCCAGCAGCTGGGGACAGGGGGAATCTGAAGCTTTCTTT.

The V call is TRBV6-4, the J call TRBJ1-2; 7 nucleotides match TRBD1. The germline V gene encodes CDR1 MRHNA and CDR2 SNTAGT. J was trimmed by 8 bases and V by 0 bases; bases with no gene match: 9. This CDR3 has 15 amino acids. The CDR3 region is CASSDSTTGREGYTF. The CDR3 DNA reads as TGTGCCAGCAGTGACTCGACGACAGGGCGGGAAGGCTACACCTTC.

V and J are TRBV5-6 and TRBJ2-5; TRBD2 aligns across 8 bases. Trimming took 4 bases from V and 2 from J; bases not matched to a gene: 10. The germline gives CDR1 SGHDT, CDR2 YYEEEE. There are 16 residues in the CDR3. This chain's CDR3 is CASSHHIRGGQETQYF. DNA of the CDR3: TGTGCCAGCAGCCACCATATACGGGGGGGTCAAGAGACCCAGTACTTC.

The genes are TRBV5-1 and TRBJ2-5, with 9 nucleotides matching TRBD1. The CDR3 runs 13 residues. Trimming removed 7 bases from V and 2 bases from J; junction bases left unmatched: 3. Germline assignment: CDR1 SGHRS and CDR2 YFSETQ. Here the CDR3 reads CASLGQGQETQYF. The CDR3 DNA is TGCGCCAGCTTGGGACAGGGACAAGAGACCCAGTACTTC.

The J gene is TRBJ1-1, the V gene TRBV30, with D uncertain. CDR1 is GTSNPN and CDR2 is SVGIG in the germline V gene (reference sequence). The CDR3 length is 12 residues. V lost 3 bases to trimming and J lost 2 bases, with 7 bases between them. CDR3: CAWRYINTEAFF. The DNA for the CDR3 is TGTGCCTGGAGATACATTAACACTGAAGCTTTCTTT. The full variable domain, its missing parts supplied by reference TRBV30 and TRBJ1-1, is SQTIHQWPATLVQPVGSPLSLECTVEGTSNPNLYWYRQAAGRGLQLLFYSVGIGQISSEVPQNLSASRPQDRQFILSSKKLLLSDSGFYLCAWRYINTEAFFGQGTRLTVV.

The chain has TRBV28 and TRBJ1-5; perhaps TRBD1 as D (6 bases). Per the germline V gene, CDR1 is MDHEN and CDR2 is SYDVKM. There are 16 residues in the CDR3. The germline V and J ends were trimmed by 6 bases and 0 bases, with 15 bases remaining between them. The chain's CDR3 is CASRVDRLSSNQPQHF. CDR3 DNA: TGTGCCAGCAGGGTTGACAGGCTAAGTAGCAATCAGCCCCAGCATTTT.

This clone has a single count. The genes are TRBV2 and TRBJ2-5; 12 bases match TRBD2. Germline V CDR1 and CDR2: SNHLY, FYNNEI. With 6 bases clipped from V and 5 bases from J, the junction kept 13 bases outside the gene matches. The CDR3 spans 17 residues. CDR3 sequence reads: CASSQTELAGGQETQYF. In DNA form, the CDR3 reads TGTGCCAGCAGCCAAACGGAGCTAGCGGGGGGGCAGGAGACCCAGTACTTC. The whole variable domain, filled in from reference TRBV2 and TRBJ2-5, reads EPEVTQTPSHQVTQMGQEVILRCVPISNHLYFYWYRQILGQKVEFLVSFYNNEISEKSEIFDDQFSVERPDGSNFTLKIRSTKLEDSAMYFCASSQTELAGGQETQYFGPGTRLLVL.

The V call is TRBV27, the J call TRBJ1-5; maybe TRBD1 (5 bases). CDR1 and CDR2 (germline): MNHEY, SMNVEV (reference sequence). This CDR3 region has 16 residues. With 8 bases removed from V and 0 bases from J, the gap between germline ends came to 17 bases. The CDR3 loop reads CASAPSQGDSNQPQHF. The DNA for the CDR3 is TGTGCCAGCGCCCCCTCCCAGGGTGATAGCAATCAGCCCCAGCATTTT.

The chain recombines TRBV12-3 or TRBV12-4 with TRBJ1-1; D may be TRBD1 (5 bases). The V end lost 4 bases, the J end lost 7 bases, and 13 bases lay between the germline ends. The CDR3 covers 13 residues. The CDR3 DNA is TGTGCCAGCAGTTATCCTCAGGGTAGTGAAGCTTTCTTT. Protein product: CASSYPQGSEAFF.

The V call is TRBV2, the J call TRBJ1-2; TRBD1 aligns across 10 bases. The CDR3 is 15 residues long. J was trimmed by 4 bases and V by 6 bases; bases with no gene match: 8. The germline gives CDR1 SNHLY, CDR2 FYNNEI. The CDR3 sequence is CASRSDRGRTYGYTF. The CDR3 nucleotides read TGTGCCAGCAGATCAGACAGGGGGCGTACCTATGGCTACACCTTC. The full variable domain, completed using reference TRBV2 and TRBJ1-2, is EPEVTQTPSHQVTQMGQEVILRCVPISNHLYFYWYRQILGQKVEFLVSFYNNEISEKSEIFDDQFSVERPDGSNFTLKIRSTKLEDSAMYFCASRSDRGRTYGYTFGSGTRLTVV.

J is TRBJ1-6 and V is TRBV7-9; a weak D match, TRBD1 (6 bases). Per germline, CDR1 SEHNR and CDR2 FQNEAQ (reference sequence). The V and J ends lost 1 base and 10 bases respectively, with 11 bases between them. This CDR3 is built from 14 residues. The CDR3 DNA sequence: TGTGCCAGCAGCTTAGGTCAGGGGAAATCACCCCTCCACTTT. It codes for CASSLGQGKSPLHF.

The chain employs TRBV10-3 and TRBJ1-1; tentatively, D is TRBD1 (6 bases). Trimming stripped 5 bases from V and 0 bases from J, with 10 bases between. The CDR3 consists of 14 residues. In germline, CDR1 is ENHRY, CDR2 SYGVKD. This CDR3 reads CAISMDSMNTEAFF. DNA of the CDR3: TGTGCCATCAGTATGGACAGCATGAACACTGAAGCTTTCTTT.

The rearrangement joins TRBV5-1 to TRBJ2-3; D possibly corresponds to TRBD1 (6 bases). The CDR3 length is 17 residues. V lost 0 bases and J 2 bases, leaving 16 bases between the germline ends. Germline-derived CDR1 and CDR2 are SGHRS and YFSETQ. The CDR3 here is CASSLGALTGPTDTQYF. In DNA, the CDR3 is TGCGCCAGCAGCTTGGGGGCATTGACAGGCCCCACAGATACGCAGTATTTT.

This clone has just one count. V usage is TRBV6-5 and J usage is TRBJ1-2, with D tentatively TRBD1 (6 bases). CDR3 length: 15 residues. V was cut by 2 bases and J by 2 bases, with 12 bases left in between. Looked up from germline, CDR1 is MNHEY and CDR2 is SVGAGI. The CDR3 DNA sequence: TGTGCCAGCAGTTACGCGGGGGGCTCAAACTATGGCTACACCTTC. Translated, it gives CASSYAGGSNYGYTF.